A selection of T cell receptor beta chains follows, all from one sample in a study of naive CD8 T cells in extremely preterm neonates. Here immunoSEQ multiplex PCR was the method, and the copy in TCRdb shows in-frame clones only, minus some. In the table there are fewer than 7,000 clones, 95% to 99% of which are singletons. Sequencing input: naive CD8+ T cells from cord blood. Every receptor here comes from a newborn in good health. Each CDR3 is given with its conserved first and last residue. The D gene is left open where the match is weak.

d_call | j_call | v_call | cdr3_aa | cdr3_nt
TRBD1 | TRBJ1-1 | TRBV19 | CASSMTGGTEAFF | TGTGCCAGTAGTATGACAGGGGGCACTGAAGCTTTCTTT
- | TRBJ2-3 | TRBV7-2 | CASLGPQGQALLTDTQYF | TGTGCCAGCCTAGGGCCCCAGGGGCAAGCACTACTCACAGATACGCAGTATTTT
- | TRBJ1-1 | TRBV21-1 | CASSKSARDRGRDTEAFF | TGTGCCAGCAGCAAAAGCGCCCGGGACCGCGGGAGGGACACTGAAGCTTTCTTT
TRBD2 | TRBJ2-1 | TRBV5-4 | CASSPWTSGPSYNEQFF | TGTGCCAGCAGCCCATGGACTAGCGGGCCCTCCTACAATGAGCAGTTCTTC
- | TRBJ2-1 | TRBV7-9 | CASSQDSRGNEQFF | TGTGCCAGCAGCCAAGACTCCCGAGGCAATGAGCAGTTCTTC
- | TRBJ2-3 | TRBV7-9 | CASSLVGTDPPDTQYF | TGTGCCAGCAGCTTAGTTGGTACAGACCCGCCAGATACGCAGTATTTT
TRBD1 | TRBJ2-7 | TRBV28 | CASSDRDRGSKGYEQYF | TGTGCCAGCAGTGACCGGGACAGGGGGTCCAAGGGGTACGAGCAGTACTTC
- | TRBJ2-1 | TRBV10-3 | CAISESSGSIGDSEQFF | TGTGCCATCAGTGAGTCGAGCGGGTCCATAGGAGATAGTGAGCAGTTCTTC
TRBD2 | TRBJ2-7 | TRBV14 | CASSLLAGGAYEQYF | TGTGCCAGCAGCCTTTTAGCGGGGGGGGCCTACGAGCAGTACTTC
- | TRBJ1-1 | TRBV28 | CASSLRGWGEAFF | TGTGCCAGCAGTTTACGGGGGTGGGGTGAAGCTTTCTTT
- | TRBJ1-5 | TRBV29-1 | CSVGQDSNQPQHF | TGCAGCGTTGGACAGGATAGCAATCAGCCCCAGCATTTT
- | TRBJ1-1 | TRBV27 | CASRDSFENTEAFF | TGTGCCAGCAGGGACAGTTTCGAGAACACTGAAGCTTTCTTT
- | TRBJ1-6 | TRBV19 | CASSMGAQGSPLHF | TGTGCCAGTAGTATGGGCGCCCAGGGTTCACCCCTCCACTTT
- | TRBJ2-2 | TRBV19 | CASITGYTGELFF | TGTGCCAGTATCACAGGGTACACCGGGGAGCTGTTTTTT
- | TRBJ2-1 | TRBV28 | CASGRTRYNEQFF | TGTGCCAGCGGGAGGACCCGCTACAATGAGCAGTTCTTC